This T cell receptor beta chain is from a study of spatial heterogeneity in lung cancer. The study, taken as a whole, reports: Ubiquitous expanded tumor TCRs surfaced in blood more at resection than they did at follow-up.

The CDR3 spans 15 residues. Trimming at V came to 1 base and at J to 6 bases, leaving 5 bases not matched to a gene. The germline gives CDR1 DFQATT, CDR2 SNEGSKA (reference sequence). Every TCR cDNA molecule carried a tag that served as a unique molecular identifier. One entry per CDR3 protein results from TCRdb running MiXCR on the 5' RACE reads. Here the sample spans some 47,000 distinct CDR3 sequences, 7.6% being singletons. The sample's time point: sample taken at primary tumor resection. Unsorted tumor, nontumor lung tissue or cryopreserved PBMC supplied the whole RNA. The roughly 66 donors had untreated early-stage non-small cell lung cancer. A word on this clonotype: Its specificity is unknown.

Sequenced material: PBMCs, taken at surgery. This TCR was recovered from a female donor with early-stage non-small cell lung cancer. The gene calls are TRBV20-1 and TRBJ2-3; 12 bases are a match to TRBD2. CDR3 sequence reads: CSARGLAGVYDTQYF. For the CDR3, the DNA is TGCAGTGCTAGAGGACTAGCGGGGGTGTACGATACGCAGTATTTT.